This T cell receptor (beta chain) stems from a study of Graves' ophthalmopathy and Graves' hyperthyroidism. General observations from the study: Blood also harbored most expanded thyroid clonotypes above 0.001 frequency.

Patients were excluded if they had other autoimmune diseases or uncontrolled infections, and likewise if pregnancy or lactation applied. The length of the CDR3 is 8 amino acids, counting both ends. Germline loops: CDR1 SGHKS, CDR2 YYEKEE (reference sequence). Concerning this clonotype itself: Its antigen is unidentified. Because it lacks the conserved phenylalanine or tryptophan at the end, this CDR3 is likely a read error. The limits of the CDR3 on the DNA are not certain, so only TCRdb's listed CDR3 is given.

Amplification of the TCR beta CDR3 regions used RNA transcripts (as template). Second-round multiplex PCR followed a first-round RT-PCR using HTBI primers. TCRdb reprocessed the multiplex PCR reads via MiXCR and lists one record per CDR3 protein. Seen here are over a million distinct CDR3 sequences, roughly two fifths observed once, and the top ten hold around 10%. The sequencing input was peripheral blood or thyroid tissue (not recorded which). This clonotype was sampled from an adult man with Graves' hyperthyroidism. The V gene is TRBV5-5, the J gene TRBJ1-4; the table calls TRBD1, which could not be checked here. This CDR3 reads CASSLEGV.